The clone carrying this TCR beta chain was seen at least ten times. Its antigen remains unidentified. This sample is drawn from a study of neurological immune-mediated disorders. Whole-study findings and limits: HTLV-1-associated myelopathy led in TCR clonal expansion, while multiple sclerosis ranked lowest, below healthy controls. The absence of any CDR3 amino acid sequence shared by expanded clones across subjects suggests that repertoires were private in all groups.

Synthesis of cDNA was performed by 5'RACE using 10-nucleotide random UMIs. TCRdb fed the 5' RACE reads into MiXCR, producing one record per CDR3 protein. The sample carries about 84,000 distinct CDR3 sequences, 9% to 12% recorded once. Sequenced sample: PBMCs. The receptor comes from a man aged 35-49 years in good health.

The CDR3 region is CASSEGQGTYEQYF. The DNA for the CDR3 is TGCGCCAGCAGTGAAGGTCAAGGGACCTACGAGCAGTACTTC. The rearrangement uses TRBV5-1 and TRBJ2-7, with D hard to call. Between the trimmed V and J ends, which lost 5 bases and 2 bases, there was a span of 14 bases. From germline, CDR1 is SGHRS and CDR2 YFSETQ. This CDR3 has 14 amino acids.